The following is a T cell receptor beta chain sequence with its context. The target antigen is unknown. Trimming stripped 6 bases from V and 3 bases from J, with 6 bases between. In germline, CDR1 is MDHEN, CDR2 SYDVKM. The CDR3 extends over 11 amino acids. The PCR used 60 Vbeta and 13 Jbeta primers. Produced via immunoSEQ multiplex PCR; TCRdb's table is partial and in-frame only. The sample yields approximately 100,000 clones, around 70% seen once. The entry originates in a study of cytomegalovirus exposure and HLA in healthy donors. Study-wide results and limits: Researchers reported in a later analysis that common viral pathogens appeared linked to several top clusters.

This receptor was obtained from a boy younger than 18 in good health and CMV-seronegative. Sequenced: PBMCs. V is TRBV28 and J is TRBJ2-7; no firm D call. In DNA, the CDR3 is TGTGCCAGCAGCCTCCGCTACGAGCAGTACTTC. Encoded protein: CASSLRYEQYF.